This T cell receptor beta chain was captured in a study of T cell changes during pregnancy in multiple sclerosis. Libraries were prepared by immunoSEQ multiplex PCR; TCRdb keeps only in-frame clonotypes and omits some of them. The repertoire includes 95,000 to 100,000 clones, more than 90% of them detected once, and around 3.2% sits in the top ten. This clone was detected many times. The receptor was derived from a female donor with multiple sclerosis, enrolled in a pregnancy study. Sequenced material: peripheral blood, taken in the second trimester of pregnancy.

The CDR3 spells CASSFGLAGVWEQFF. The CDR3 bases are TGTGCCAGCAGCTTCGGACTAGCGGGAGTCTGGGAGCAGTTCTTC. The rearrangement links TRBV7-8 to TRBJ2-1; 13 nucleotides align to TRBD2. Germline V CDR1 and CDR2: SGHVS, FQNEAQ. There are 15 residues in the CDR3. The junction had 6 bases not matched to a gene; V was cut back by 3 bases and J by 10 bases.